The source of this T cell receptor (beta chain) is a study of blood T cell repertoires in COVID-19. Sequenced by immunoSEQ multiplex PCR; TCRdb stores in-frame clones only, minus some. This sample yields approximately 40,000 clones, of which 75% to 95% are seen a single time; 5.5% belongs to the top ten. V was trimmed by 5 bases and J by 4 bases, leaving 13 bases between them. The germline gives CDR1 SNHLY, CDR2 FYNNEI. CDR3 length: 14 residues. This chain links TRBV2 with TRBJ2-3; D might be TRBD1 (6 bases). Sequencing was performed on peripheral blood. This sequence was found in a woman of 80 years or more with acute or convalescent COVID-19. This CDR3 reads CASSLGEGADTQYF. CDR3 coding DNA: TGTGCCAGCAGTCTAGGAGAGGGGGCAGATACGCAGTATTTT. Variable domain in full (rest from reference TRBV2 and TRBJ2-3): EPEVTQTPSHQVTQMGQEVILRCVPISNHLYFYWYRQILGQKVEFLVSFYNNEISEKSEIFDDQFSVERPDGSNFTLKIRSTKLEDSAMYFCASSLGEGADTQYFGPGTRLTVL.